The sequence of this TCR beta chain was determined in a study of blood T cell repertoires in COVID-19. Study information: Acute and convalescent COVID-19 specimens originated in the United States, Italy and Spain. T cells, B-cell-depleted T cells, or PBMCs provided the cDNA or gDNA that served as material.

Data came from immunoSEQ multiplex PCR; TCRdb stores just in-frame clones and leaves some out. The sample comprises 310,000 or so clones, about 87% of which are singletons, and 8% to 9.5% rests with the top ten. This clone was detected once. In terms of age and location, participants ranged from roughly 18 to 90 years and lived in under 30 US areas. The recovered donors of Cohort 3 showed two negative PCRs, clearance, or symptom resolution. After removal of 5 bases from V and 3 bases from J, the junction contained 7 bases not matched to a gene. This CDR3 has 15 residues. Germline loops: CDR1 MNHEY, CDR2 SMNVEV (reference sequence).

Sequenced sample: PBMCs or T cells enriched from blood (not recorded which). The genes are TRBV27 and TRBJ2-1, with 7 bases lining up with TRBD2. The clonotype was recovered from a woman between 18 and 29 years old who had recovered from COVID-19. CDR3 loop: CASSPREVSYNEQFF. DNA for the CDR3: TGTGCCAGCAGTCCCCGGGAGGTCAGCTACAATGAGCAGTTCTTC.